Following are 5 T cell receptor beta chains from one sample sequenced in a study of beta chain features in type 1 diabetes. The isolated RNA, all of it, was reverse transcribed, so expressed TCRB transcripts were what got sequenced. Profiled with immunoSEQ multiplex PCR; TCRdb holds only in-frame clones, not every one. The sample lists under 950,000 clones; about a sixth were seen once. What was sequenced was naive CD4+ T cells from blood. These receptor sequences come from a woman between 18 and 30 years old in good health.

The V and J genes are TRBV7-2 and TRBJ2-3; 7 bases map to TRBD2. V lost 5 bases and J lost 1; bases outside the gene matches: 12. Germline loops: CDR1 SGHTA, CDR2 FQGNSA. This CDR3 spans 17 amino acids. This CDR3 reads CASSEPGRGSRTDTQYF. The CDR3 DNA reads TGTGCCAGCAGCGAACCGGGGCGCGGGAGTCGCACAGATACGCAGTATTTT. The variable domain in full, completed from reference TRBV7-2 and TRBJ2-3, reads GAGVSQSPSNKVTEKGKDVELRCDPISGHTALYWYRQSLGQGLEFLIYFQGNSAPDKSGLPSDRFSAERTGGSVSTLTIQRTQQEDSAVYLCASSEPGRGSRTDTQYFGPGTRLTVL.

This clone was recorded a few times. The genes are TRBV10-3 and TRBJ2-2; 11 bases line up with TRBD2. This CDR3 is built from 17 residues. J lost 0 bases, V lost 9 bases, and 9 bases had no gene match. Germline values: CDR1 ENHRY, CDR2 SYGVKD. The DNA for the CDR3 is TGTGCCATTGCCGAGACTAGCGGGACCTCGAACACCGGGGAGCTGTTTTTT. This sequence encodes CAIAETSGTSNTGELFF.

This clone was seen more than once but under ten times. The gene calls are TRBV5-5 and TRBJ1-2; the match to TRBD1 covers 9 bases. The V gene's germline CDR1 is SGHKS and CDR2 YYEKEE (reference sequence). The CDR3 covers 14 residues. After removal of 0 bases from V and 7 bases from J, the junction contained 4 bases not matched to a gene. CDR3: CASSLGGTGFGYTF. CDR3 DNA sequence: TGTGCCAGCAGCTTGGGAGGGACAGGGTTTGGCTACACCTTC. The full variable domain, with the rest looked up from reference TRBV5-5 and TRBJ1-2, is DAGVTQSPTHLIKTRGQQVTLRCSPISGHKSVSWYQQVLGQGPQFIFQYYEKEERGRGNFPDRFSARQFPNYSSELNVNALLLGDSALYLCASSLGGTGFGYTFGSGTRLTVV.

This clone has only a few counts. The gene calls are TRBV15 and TRBJ2-1, with 8 bases matching TRBD2. From germline, CDR1 is LNHNV and CDR2 YYDKDF (reference sequence). The CDR3 runs 18 residues. V shed 4 bases and J 0 bases; nucleotides not matched to a gene: 11. In DNA, the CDR3 is TGTGCCACCAGCAACGAACTAGCGGCTCCGAGCTCCTACAATGAGCAGTTCTTC. Its protein is CATSNELAAPSSYNEQFF.

V gene TRBV7-6 combines with J gene TRBJ2-1, with D possibly being TRBD2 (6 bases). This CDR3 has 19 residues. Germline V gene data show CDR1 as SGHVS and CDR2 as FNYEAQ. With 5 bases removed from V and 0 bases from J, the gap between germline ends came to 23 bases. The CDR3, as DNA: TGTGCCAGCAGCCCAGACCCTACTAGCTCAAGGAGCTCCTACAATGAGCAGTTCTTC. Its translation is CASSPDPTSSRSSYNEQFF.